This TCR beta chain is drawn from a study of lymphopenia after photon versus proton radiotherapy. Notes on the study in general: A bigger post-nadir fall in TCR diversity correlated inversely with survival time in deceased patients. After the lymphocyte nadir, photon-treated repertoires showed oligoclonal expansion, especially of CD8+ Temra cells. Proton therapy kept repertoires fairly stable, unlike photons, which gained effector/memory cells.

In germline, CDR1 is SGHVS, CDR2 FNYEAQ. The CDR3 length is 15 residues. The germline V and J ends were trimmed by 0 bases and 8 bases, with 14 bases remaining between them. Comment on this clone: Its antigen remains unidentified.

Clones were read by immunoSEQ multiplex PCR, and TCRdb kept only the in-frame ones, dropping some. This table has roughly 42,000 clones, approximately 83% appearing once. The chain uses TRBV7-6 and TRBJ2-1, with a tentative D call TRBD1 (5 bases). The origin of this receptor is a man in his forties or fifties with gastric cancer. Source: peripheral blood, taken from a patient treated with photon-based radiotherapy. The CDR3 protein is CASSLAGVLGDEQFF. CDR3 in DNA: TGTGCCAGCAGCTTAGCTGGGGTGCTAGGGGATGAGCAGTTCTTC.